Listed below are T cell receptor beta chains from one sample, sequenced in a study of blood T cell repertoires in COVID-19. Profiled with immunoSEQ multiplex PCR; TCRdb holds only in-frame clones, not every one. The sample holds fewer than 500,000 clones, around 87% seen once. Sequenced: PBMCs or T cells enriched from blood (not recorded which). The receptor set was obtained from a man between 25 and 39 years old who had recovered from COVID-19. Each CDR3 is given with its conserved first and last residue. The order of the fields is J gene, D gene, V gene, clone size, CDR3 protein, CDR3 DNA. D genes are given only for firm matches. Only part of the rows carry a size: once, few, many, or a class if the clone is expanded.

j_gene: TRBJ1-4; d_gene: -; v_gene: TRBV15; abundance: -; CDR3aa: CATSSSRGTNEKLFF; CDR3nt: TGTGCCACCAGCAGCTCCAGGGGAACTAATGAAAAACTGTTTTTT
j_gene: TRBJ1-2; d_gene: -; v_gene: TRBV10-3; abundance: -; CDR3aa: CAISLGGMGGYTF; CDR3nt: TGTGCCATCAGTCTCGGGGGGATGGGTGGCTACACCTTC
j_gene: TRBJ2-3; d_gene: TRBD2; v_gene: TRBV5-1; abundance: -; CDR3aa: CASSWGSGGASTDTQYF; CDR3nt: TGCGCCAGCAGCTGGGGTAGCGGGGGGGCTAGCACAGATACGCAGTATTTT
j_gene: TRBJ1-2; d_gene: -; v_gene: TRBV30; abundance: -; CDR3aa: CAGRVGEGYTF; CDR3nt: TGTGCCGGGAGGGTTGGAGAGGGCTACACCTTC
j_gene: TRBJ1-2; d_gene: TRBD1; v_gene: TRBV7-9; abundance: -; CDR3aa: CASSLPGQHSGNYGYTF; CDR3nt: TGTGCCAGCAGCCTTCCGGGACAGCATAGTGGGAACTATGGCTACACCTTC
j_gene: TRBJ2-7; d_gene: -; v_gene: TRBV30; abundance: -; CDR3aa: CAWTPGTGSYEQYF; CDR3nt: TGTGCCTGGACTCCCGGGACTGGATCCTACGAGCAGTACTTC
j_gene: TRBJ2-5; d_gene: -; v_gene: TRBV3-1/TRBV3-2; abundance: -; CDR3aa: CASSQETREQETQYF; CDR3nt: TGTGCCAGCAGCCAAGAGACGAGGGAGCAAGAGACCCAGTACTTC
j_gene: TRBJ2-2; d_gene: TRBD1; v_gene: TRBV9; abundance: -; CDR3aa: CASSLGQGNTGELFF; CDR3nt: TGTGCCAGCAGCCTAGGACAGGGCAACACCGGGGAGCTGTTTTTT
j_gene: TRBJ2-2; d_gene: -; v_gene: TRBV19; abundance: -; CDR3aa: CASSIALINTGELFF; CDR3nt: TGTGCCAGTAGTATAGCCCTAATCAACACCGGGGAGCTGTTTTTT
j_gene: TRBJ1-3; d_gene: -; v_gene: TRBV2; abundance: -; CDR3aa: CASSDRGISGNTIYF; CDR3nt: TGTGCCAGCAGTGATAGGGGGATCTCTGGAAACACCATATATTTT
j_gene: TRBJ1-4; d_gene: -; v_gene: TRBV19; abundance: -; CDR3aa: CASSSVGGLDEKLFF; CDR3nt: TGTGCCAGTAGTTCCGTGGGGGGGCTCGATGAAAAACTGTTTTTT
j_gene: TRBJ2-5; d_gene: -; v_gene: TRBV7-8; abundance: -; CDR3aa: CASSLMVATVSQYF; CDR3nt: TGTGCCAGCAGCTTAATGGTAGCAACGGTGAGCCAGTACTTC
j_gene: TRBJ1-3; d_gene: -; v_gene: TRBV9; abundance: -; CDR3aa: CASSGAPWTVGTIYF; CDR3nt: TGTGCCAGCAGCGGAGCCCCCTGGACAGTGGGCACCATATATTTT
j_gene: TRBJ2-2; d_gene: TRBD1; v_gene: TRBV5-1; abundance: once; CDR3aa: CASSPGTGGAAGELFF; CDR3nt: TGCGCCAGCAGCCCCGGGACAGGTGGAGCGGCCGGGGAGCTGTTTTTT
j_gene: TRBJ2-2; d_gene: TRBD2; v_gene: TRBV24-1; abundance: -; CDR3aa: CATRGTSGESGELFF; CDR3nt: TGTGCCACCAGGGGGACTAGCGGGGAGTCCGGGGAGCTGTTTTTT
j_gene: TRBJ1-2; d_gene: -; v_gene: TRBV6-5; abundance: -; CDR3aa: CASAGLGGVNGYTF; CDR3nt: TGTGCCAGCGCAGGCCTTGGGGGGGTGAATGGCTACACCTTC
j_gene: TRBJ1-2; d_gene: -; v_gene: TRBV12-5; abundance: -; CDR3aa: CASAPWGPINGYTF; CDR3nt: TGTGCTAGTGCCCCGTGGGGGCCCATTAATGGCTACACCTTC
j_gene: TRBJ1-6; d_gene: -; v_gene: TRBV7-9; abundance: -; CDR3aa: CASSTVNSPLHF; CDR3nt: TGTGCCAGCAGCACTGTAAATTCACCCCTCCACTTT
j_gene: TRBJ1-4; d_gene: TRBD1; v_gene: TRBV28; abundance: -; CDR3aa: CASRNRGVDEKLFF; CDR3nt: TGTGCCAGCAGGAACAGGGGAGTAGACGAAAAACTGTTTTTT
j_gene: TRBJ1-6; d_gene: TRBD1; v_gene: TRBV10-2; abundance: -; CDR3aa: CASSRTGASSYNSPLHF; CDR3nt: TGCGCCAGCAGTAGGACAGGGGCGAGCTCCTATAATTCACCCCTCCACTTT
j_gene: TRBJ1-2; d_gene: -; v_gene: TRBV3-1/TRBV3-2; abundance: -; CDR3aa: CASSHSELYGYTF; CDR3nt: TGTGCCAGCAGCCATTCTGAGCTCTATGGCTACACCTTC
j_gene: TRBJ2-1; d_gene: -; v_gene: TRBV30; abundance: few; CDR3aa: CAWGGATNEQFF; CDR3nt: TGTGCCTGGGGGGGGGCCACAAATGAGCAGTTCTTC
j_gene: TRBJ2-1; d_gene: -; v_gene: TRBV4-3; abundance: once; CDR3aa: CASSQETGSYNEQFF; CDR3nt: TGCGCCAGCAGCCAAGAGACTGGCTCCTACAATGAGCAGTTCTTC
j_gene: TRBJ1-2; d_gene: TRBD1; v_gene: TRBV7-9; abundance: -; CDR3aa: CASSLPRTGRANYGYTF; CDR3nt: TGTGCCAGCAGCTTACCCCGGACAGGGCGGGCTAACTATGGCTACACCTTC
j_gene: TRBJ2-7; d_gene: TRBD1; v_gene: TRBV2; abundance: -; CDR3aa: CASPGTGGSYEQYF; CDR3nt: TGTGCCAGCCCCGGGACAGGGGGATCCTACGAGCAGTACTTC
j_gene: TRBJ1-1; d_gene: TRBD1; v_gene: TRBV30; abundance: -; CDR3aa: CAWSVQGQRNTEAFF; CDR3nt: TGTGCCTGGAGTGTACAGGGACAGAGGAACACTGAAGCTTTCTTT
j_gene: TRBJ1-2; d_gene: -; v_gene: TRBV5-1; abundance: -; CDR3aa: CASSSRQVGDGYTF; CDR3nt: TGCGCCAGCAGTTCTCGACAGGTCGGTGATGGCTACACCTTC
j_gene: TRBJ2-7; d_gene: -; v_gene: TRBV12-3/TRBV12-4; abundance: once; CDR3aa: CASSRYINYEQYF; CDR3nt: TGTGCCAGCAGTCGATACATCAACTACGAGCAGTACTTC
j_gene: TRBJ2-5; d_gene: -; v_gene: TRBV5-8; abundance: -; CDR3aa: CASSLERGRETQYF; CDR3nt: TGTGCCAGCAGCTTGGAAAGGGGCCGGGAGACCCAGTACTTC
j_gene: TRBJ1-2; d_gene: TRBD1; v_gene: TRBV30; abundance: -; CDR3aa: CAWSEQGRIVGYTF; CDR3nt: TGTGCCTGGAGTGAACAGGGGAGGATCGTCGGCTACACCTTC
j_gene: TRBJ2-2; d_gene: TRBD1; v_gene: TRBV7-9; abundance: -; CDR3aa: CASSQRTGNTGELFF; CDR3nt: TGTGCCAGCAGCCAGCGGACAGGGAACACCGGGGAGCTGTTTTTT
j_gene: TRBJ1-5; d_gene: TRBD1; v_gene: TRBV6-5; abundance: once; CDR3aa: CAGAGGASPNQPQHF; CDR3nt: TGTGCCGGGGCAGGGGGTGCCTCCCCCAATCAGCCCCAGCATTTT
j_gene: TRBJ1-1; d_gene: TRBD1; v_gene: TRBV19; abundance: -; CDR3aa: CASSTWDRGTEAFF; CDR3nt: TGTGCCAGTAGTACCTGGGACAGGGGGACTGAAGCTTTCTTT
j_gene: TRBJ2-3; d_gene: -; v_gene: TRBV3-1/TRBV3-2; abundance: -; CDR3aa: CASSSQQGVTQYF; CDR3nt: TGTGCCAGCAGCTCGCAACAGGGTGTTACGCAGTATTTT
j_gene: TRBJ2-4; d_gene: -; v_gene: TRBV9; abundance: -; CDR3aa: CASSVESTVNIQYF; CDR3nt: TGTGCCAGCAGCGTAGAAAGTACAGTAAACATTCAGTACTTC
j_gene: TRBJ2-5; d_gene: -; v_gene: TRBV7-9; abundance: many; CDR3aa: CASISRAGEETQYF; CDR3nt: TGTGCCAGCATCTCCCGCGCGGGCGAAGAGACCCAGTACTTC